Given below is one T cell receptor (beta chain) in context. Antigen: not known. The sample comes from a study of cytomegalovirus exposure and HLA in healthy donors. After removal of 3 bases from V and 7 bases from J, the junction contained 4 bases not matched to a gene. CDR3 size: 15 residues. PCR involved 60 Vbeta and 13 Jbeta primers. Libraries were prepared by immunoSEQ multiplex PCR; TCRdb keeps only in-frame clonotypes and omits some of them. Counted here are about 120,000 clones, around four fifths occurring once; the ten biggest clones make up 15% to 20%. Findings and limits, study-wide: With further analysis later on, most CMV-associated TCR beta chains appeared HLA-restricted. Common viral pathogens (according to a later analysis) appeared linked to several of the most significant clusters. Association of a missense DCLRE1C variant with TCR beta V- and J-gene trimming was reported in a later analysis.

The chain recombines TRBV5-3 with TRBJ2-1, with 13 nucleotides matching TRBD2. TRBV5-3 is an ORF for which the function is uncertain. The receptor was derived from a man aged 18 to 35 in good health and CMV-seropositive. Sequenced sample: PBMCs. CDR3: CARSSGLAGRNEQFF. The DNA of the CDR3 is TGTGCCAGAAGCTCGGGACTAGCGGGGAGAAATGAGCAGTTCTTC.